What follows describes a single TCR beta chain. The antigen is not known. The length of the CDR3 is 16 residues. Looked up from germline, CDR1 is SGHNT and CDR2 is YYREEE (reference sequence). The V and J ends lost 0 bases and 1 base respectively, with 12 bases between them. This specimen belongs to a study of T-cell memory formation after mild COVID-19. Study-level background: In these data, TCR clusters were largely donor specific. Study-wide results and caveats: Of the contracting clones, CD4+ ones lay mainly in CM and EM, and CD8+ ones in EMRA. Later expanders leaned CD4+, whereas clones that contracted between day 15 and 85 were balanced CD4/CD8.

TCR alpha and TCR beta cDNA libraries carrying sample barcodes and UMIs came from 5'RACE with constant-segment primers. TCRdb ran MiXCR on the 5' RACE reads and lists one entry per CDR3 protein. This table holds 400,000 to 450,000 distinct CDR3 sequences, over 15% found once. The receptor was isolated from a man in his late teens or twenties who had mild COVID-19 (a few samples of this study predate the infection). Cell type and time point are not known. The rearrangement joins TRBV5-4 to TRBJ2-3; weak D call: TRBD2 (6 bases). Sequenced input: PBMCs or a T cell subset sorted from them (not recorded which). The CDR3 here is CASSLAVEGGTDTQYF. The CDR3 DNA reads as TGTGCCAGCAGCTTGGCGGTGGAGGGTGGCACAGATACGCAGTATTTT.